The source of this T cell receptor (beta chain) is a study of blood T cells in healthy people across ages. V lost 3 bases to trimming and J lost 4 bases; unmatched junction nucleotides: 2. Germline CDR1 and CDR2: SGHTA and FQGNSA. This CDR3 is built from 14 residues. The study, taken as a whole, reports: Samples with more naive T cells showed higher observed beta diversity.

Combining a sample-barcoded 5' primer with a J-beta primer mix, a second PCR ran for 7 to 11 cycles. The authors tagged each cDNA molecule using a template-switch adaptor with 12 random nucleotides. Samples each returned at least 2.5 million CDR3-containing paired-end reads. TCRdb re-called the 5' RACE reads through MiXCR, storing one row per CDR3 protein. The sample holds roughly 900,000 distinct CDR3 sequences, around 46% seen once. Regarding this clonotype: Its specificity is unknown.

The rearrangement uses TRBV7-2 and TRBJ2-3, with TRBD2 identical over 9 bases. The sequenced sample was blood. The sequence was obtained from a man aged 25 to 40 in good health. This CDR3 is CASSFLAGPDTQYF. CDR3 DNA: TGTGCCAGCAGCTTTCTAGCGGGGCCAGATACGCAGTATTTT.